This record concerns one T cell receptor (beta chain) sequence. The germline V gene has CDR1 SGHRS and CDR2 YFSETQ. V was clipped by 4 bases and J by 0 bases, with 12 bases between them. This CDR3 is built from 15 residues. The record originates from a study of beta chain features in type 1 diabetes. Study-level background: In all, 107,917,701 sorted cells from all samples were analyzed.

Every isolated RNA sample was fully reverse transcribed, so sequencing captured expressed TCRB transcripts. Data came from immunoSEQ multiplex PCR; TCRdb stores just in-frame clones and leaves some out. The sample holds under 250,000 clones, roughly a tenth seen once. This receptor was identified in a man between 18 and 35 years old in good health. The specimen was central memory CD4+ T cells from blood. The V gene is TRBV5-1, the J gene TRBJ2-3, with D hard to call. CDR3 DNA sequence: TGCGCCAGCAGCCACGGACGGGCTAGCACAGATACGCAGTATTTT. Its protein product is CASSHGRASTDTQYF. The full variable domain, in which reference TRBV5-1 and TRBJ2-3 provide the parts outside the CDR3, is KAGVTQTPRYLIKTRGQQVTLSCSPISGHRSVSWYQQTPGQGLQFLFEYFSETQRNKGNFPGRFSGRQFSNSRSEMNVSTLELGDSALYLCASSHGRASTDTQYFGPGTRLTVL.